The 19 T cell receptor beta chains listed next were all sequenced from one sample in a study of OX40 agonist ivuxolimab in advanced cancers. To prepare the library, the immunoSEQ multiplex PCR assay was applied. Not all clones reach the TCRdb copy of this immuneACCESS table, which keeps in-frame sequences only. Checked studies attribute under half of the gap to unresolved V genes and leave the rest unexplained. The sample includes tens of thousands of clones, with around four fifths observed a single time. Around 22% of the sample belongs to the ten largest clones. The specimen was CD4+ or CD8+ T cells sorted from blood, collected in a trial of the OX40 agonist ivuxolimab. These receptors were collected from an adult with an advanced solid tumor such as melanoma, head and neck, liver or kidney cancer.

This rearrangement joins TRBV4-3 to TRBJ2-4; 10 nucleotides line up with TRBD1. Germline V gene data show CDR1 as LGHNA and CDR2 as YSLEER. The CDR3 is made up of 16 amino acids. V trimming: 1 base; J trimming: 2 bases; junction bases outside the gene matches: 2. DNA for the CDR3: TGCGCCAGCAGCCAAGGGACAGGGGGTACCAAAAACATTCAGTACTTC. This gives the protein CASSQGTGGTKNIQYF.

The chain has TRBV9 and TRBJ2-2; D not resolved. The CDR3 runs 16 residues. CDR1 and CDR2 (germline): SGDLS, YYNGEE. Trimming took off 3 bases at V and 4 bases at J, with 16 bases between the two ends. CDR3 DNA: TGTGCCAGCAGCGATAGGACGACCCAGTCCACCGGGGAGCTGTTTTTT. This codes for CASSDRTTQSTGELFF.

The chain has TRBV5-4 and TRBJ1-5; D ambiguous. Germline CDR1 is SGHNT and CDR2 is YYREEE (reference sequence). The CDR3 runs 15 residues. Trimming shortened V by 0 bases and J by 1 base, and 8 bases separated the two germline ends. CDR3 amino acids: CASSLAPYSNQPQHF. The CDR3 DNA follows: TGTGCCAGCAGCTTGGCGCCGTACAGCAATCAGCCCCAGCATTTT.

This chain connects TRBV4-1 to TRBJ1-5; the D gene is possibly TRBD1 (5 bases). Germline V gene sequence: CDR1 MGHRA, CDR2 YSYEKL. The CDR3 has 16 residues. Trimming took 0 bases from V and 0 from J, leaving 9 bases between them. The DNA of the CDR3 is TGCGCCAGCAGCCAAGATTCAGGGCTTAGCAATCAGCCCCAGCATTTT. Translated: CASSQDSGLSNQPQHF.

CDR3 protein: CASSLADSSQETQYF. CDR3 DNA sequence: TGTGCCAGCAGCTTAGCGGACAGTTCACAAGAGACCCAGTACTTC. This chain links TRBV7-9 with TRBJ2-5; D possibly corresponds to TRBD1 (6 bases). The CDR3 contains 15 residues. Trimming pared 0 bases from V and 2 bases from J, leaving 10 bases between. Germline CDR1 reads SEHNR; CDR2 reads FQNEAQ (reference sequence). Full variable domain (rest looked up from reference TRBV7-9 and TRBJ2-5): DTGVSQNPRHKITKRGQNVTFRCDPISEHNRLYWYRQTLGQGPEFLTYFQNEAQLEKSRLLSDRFSAERPKGSFSTLEIQRTEQGDSAMYLCASSLADSSQETQYFGPGTRLLVL.

CDR3 loop: CASSPSRGATDTQYF. CDR3 bases: TGTGCCAGCAGCCCCTCGCGGGGGGCCACAGATACGCAGTATTTT. This chain links TRBV7-9 with TRBJ2-3; TRBD2 matches at 8 bases. Germline CDR1 and CDR2: SEHNR and FQNEAQ (reference sequence). The length of the CDR3 is 15 residues. The V gene end was trimmed by 5 bases and the J gene end by 2 bases; junction bases not matched to a gene: 6.

The rearrangement uses TRBV14 and TRBJ2-5, with a weak D call TRBD2 (6 bases). V was pared by 0 bases and J by 6 bases, with 11 bases between. Germline V gives CDR1 SGHDN, CDR2 FVKESK. The CDR3 covers 14 residues. CDR3 sequence (DNA): TGTGCCAGCAGCCAAGATACTAGCCGGAAGACCCAGTACTTC. Protein sequence: CASSQDTSRKTQYF.

V and J are TRBV4-1 and TRBJ1-1, with D possibly being TRBD1 (5 bases). Trimming stripped 6 bases from V and 2 bases from J, with 10 bases between. The CDR3 sequence is 13 residues long. CDR1 MGHRA and CDR2 YSYEKL come from the germline V gene. CDR3 sequence (DNA): TGCGCCAGCAGGCAGGGCGGAAACACTGAAGCTTTCTTT. Encoded protein: CASRQGGNTEAFF.

This chain's CDR3 is CASSLSAGAADIQYF. CDR3 DNA sequence: TGTGCCAGCAGTTTATCGGCGGGGGCCGCGGACATTCAGTACTTC. The chain is built from TRBV27 and TRBJ2-4; tentative D call: TRBD2 (7 bases). CDR3 length equals 15 residues. Germline assignment: CDR1 MNHEY and CDR2 SMNVEV (reference sequence). V shed 0 bases and J shed 8 bases, with 14 bases lying between them.

The rearrangement links TRBV7-9 to TRBJ2-7; 13 bases are a match to TRBD2. The CDR3 has 17 amino acids. Germline-derived CDR1 and CDR2 are SEHNR and FQNEAQ (reference sequence). After removal of 1 base from V and 9 bases from J, the junction contained 12 bases not matched to a gene. CDR3 loop: CASSLDPPGLAGPGQYF. For the CDR3, the DNA is TGTGCCAGCAGCTTAGACCCACCGGGACTAGCGGGACCGGGGCAGTACTTC.

This rearrangement joins TRBV30 to TRBJ1-1; D may be TRBD1 (5 bases). In germline, CDR1 is GTSNPN, CDR2 SVGIG (reference sequence). The CDR3 extends over 14 amino acids. Trimming took off 1 base at V and 2 bases at J, with 11 bases between the two ends. The CDR3 nucleotides read TGTGCCTGGAGTGCGGGACTGGGCAACACTGAAGCTTTCTTT. The encoded protein is CAWSAGLGNTEAFF.

Points on this clone: Additional DNA sequences in this sample encode the identical CDR3. The chain has TRBV19 and TRBJ2-1; the match to TRBD2 covers 10 bases. The CDR3 covers 17 residues. Germline loops: CDR1 LNHDA, CDR2 SQIVND (reference sequence). The junction had 9 bases not matched to a gene; V was cut back by 3 bases and J by 4 bases. The CDR3 region is CASSITSGDNFYNEQFF. The CDR3, as DNA: TGTGCCAGTAGTATCACTAGCGGGGACAACTTTTACAATGAGCAGTTCTTC.

The J gene is TRBJ2-6, the V gene TRBV5-1; D gene uncertain. The germline V gene encodes CDR1 SGHRS and CDR2 YFSETQ. This CDR3 has 14 amino acids. Deletions cut 4 bases from V and 2 bases from J, with 7 bases between. CDR3 sequence reads: CASSLLPGANVLTF. The CDR3 DNA follows: TGCGCCAGCAGCCTCCTTCCTGGGGCCAACGTCCTGACTTTC.

The rearrangement links TRBV28 to TRBJ2-2; D gene unclear. The CDR3 is 15 amino acids. Germline V gives CDR1 MDHEN, CDR2 SYDVKM. V was shortened by 3 bases and J by 0 bases, with 8 bases between the two germline ends. The CDR3 spells CASSFVAANTGELFF. For the CDR3, the DNA is TGTGCCAGCAGTTTCGTAGCAGCGAACACCGGGGAGCTGTTTTTT.

The chain joins TRBV27 to TRBJ2-5; D may be TRBD2 (6 bases). In germline, CDR1 is MNHEY, CDR2 SMNVEV (reference sequence). CDR3 length equals 12 residues. Deletions cut 4 bases from V and 5 bases from J, with 8 bases between. CDR3 sequence reads: CASSYGGETQYF. The DNA for the CDR3 is TGTGCCAGCAGTTATGGGGGGGAGACCCAGTACTTC.

In nucleotides, the CDR3 is TGTGCCAGCAGCCAAGAGCCTCGGGGTGACCCCTACAATGAGCAGTTCTTC. Encoded protein: CASSQEPRGDPYNEQFF. This chain links TRBV4-2 with TRBJ2-1; possible D gene TRBD2, 5 bases. Per the germline V gene, CDR1 is LGHNA and CDR2 is YNFKEQ. The CDR3 is made up of 17 amino acids. V was cut by 0 bases and J by 2 bases, with 14 bases left in between.

The J gene is TRBJ2-5, the V gene TRBV2, with 7 bases aligning to TRBD1. CDR1 SNHLY and CDR2 FYNNEI come from the germline V gene. With 2 bases clipped from V and 2 bases from J, the junction kept 8 bases outside the gene matches. The CDR3 has 16 residues. The DNA of the CDR3 is TGTGCCAGCAGTGAATGGAGGACAGGAGTACAAGAGACCCAGTACTTC. Translated: CASSEWRTGVQETQYF.

This clone was recorded only once. This sequence joins TRBV6-6 and TRBJ2-7; possible D gene TRBD1, 6 bases. This CDR3 has 15 amino acids. The ends were cut back, 0 bases at V and 6 bases at J, with 15 bases in the middle. Germline CDR1 and CDR2: MNHNY and SVGAGI (reference sequence). Here the CDR3 reads CASSYSSQGIFEQYF. CDR3 coding DNA: TGTGCCAGCAGTTACTCCTCACAGGGAATATTCGAGCAGTACTTC.

V usage is TRBV7-2 and J usage is TRBJ2-7; TRBD1 agrees at 7 bases. With V trimmed by 4 bases and J by 2 bases, 8 bases remained unmatched. The V gene's germline CDR1 is SGHTA and CDR2 FQGNSA. This CDR3 has 15 residues. CDR3 sequence: CASSWPLQGAYEQYF. CDR3 DNA sequence: TGTGCCAGCAGCTGGCCCCTCCAGGGGGCCTACGAGCAGTACTTC.